Here is one T cell receptor (beta chain) with its context. Antigen: not known. The sample originates from a study of CD8 T cells in ankylosing spondylitis. Germline assignment: CDR1 MNHNS and CDR2 SASEGT. This CDR3 has 15 residues. V gave up 7 bases and J gave up 9 bases; unmatched junction bases: 11. Findings of the study overall: The authors reported significant enrichment of disease-linked clones in matched ankylosing spondylitis synovial fluid.

Libraries for TCR beta were made by quantitative 5'-RACE with molecular barcodes. TCRdb redid the calling of the 5' RACE reads with MiXCR, one entry per CDR3 protein. The sample contains about 110,000 distinct CDR3 sequences, 20% to 30% of which appear only once. The sample was synovial fluid, either unsorted or a sorted T cell fraction (not recorded which). The J gene is TRBJ2-1, the V gene TRBV6-1, with 11 bases identical to TRBD2. This TCR derives from a male donor with ankylosing spondylitis. CDR3 sequence (DNA): TGTGCCAGCACTCCTCTCACTAGCGGGAGTTTTGAGCAGTTCTTC. Its translation is CASTPLTSGSFEQFF.